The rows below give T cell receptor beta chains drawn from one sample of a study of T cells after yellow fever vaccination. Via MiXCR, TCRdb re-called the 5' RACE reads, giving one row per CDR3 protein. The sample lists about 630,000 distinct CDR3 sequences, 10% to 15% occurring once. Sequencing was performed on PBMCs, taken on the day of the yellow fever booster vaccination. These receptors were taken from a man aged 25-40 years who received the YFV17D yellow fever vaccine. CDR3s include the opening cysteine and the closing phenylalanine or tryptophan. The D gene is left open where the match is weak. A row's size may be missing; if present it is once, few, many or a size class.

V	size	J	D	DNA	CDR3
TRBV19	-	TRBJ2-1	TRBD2	TGTGCCAGTAGTATAGTAGGGGCTAGCGGTTACAATGAGCAGTTCTTC	CASSIVGASGYNEQFF
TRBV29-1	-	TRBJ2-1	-	TGCAGCGTTGAATCTTCGAGCGATGAGCAGTTCTTC	CSVESSSDEQFF
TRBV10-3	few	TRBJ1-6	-	TGTGCCATCAATCGAGAGGGCTATAATTCACCCCTCCACTTT	CAINREGYNSPLHF
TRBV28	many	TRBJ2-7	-	TGTGCCAGCAGTCCGCCCCGTGATGTTCCCTACGAGCAGTACTTC	CASSPPRDVPYEQYF
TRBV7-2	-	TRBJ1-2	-	TGTGCCAGCAGCTTTCAACAGCCAATCTATGGCTACACCTTC	CASSFQQPIYGYTF
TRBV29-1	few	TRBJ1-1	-	TGCAGCGTGGCGAACACTGAAGCTTTCTTT	CSVANTEAFF
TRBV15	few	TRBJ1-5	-	TGTGCCACCAGCAGGGCCGGATTTGGAATGAATCAGCCCCAGCATTTT	CATSRAGFGMNQPQHF
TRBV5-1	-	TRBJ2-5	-	TGCGCCAGCAGCTTGGGGACAGATTGGGGGAGAGAGACCCAGTACTTC	CASSLGTDWGRETQYF
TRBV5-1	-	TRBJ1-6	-	TGCGCCAGCAGCTTGGGAACAGGTGGTGTACCCCTCCACTTT	CASSLGTGGVPLHF
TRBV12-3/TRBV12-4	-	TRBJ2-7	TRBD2	TGTGCCAGCTCACTCGGGGGGAACGCCGAGCAGTACTTC	CASSLGGNAEQYF
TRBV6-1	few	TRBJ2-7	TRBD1	TGTGCCAGCAGACGCTTTAACAGGGGTAGTCACGAGCAGTACTTC	CASRRFNRGSHEQYF
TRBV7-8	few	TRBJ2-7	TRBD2	TGTGCCAGCAGCTTACAAACGGGACTAGTGATTGCCTACGAGCAGTACTTC	CASSLQTGLVIAYEQYF
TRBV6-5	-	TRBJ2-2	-	TGTGCCAGCAGTTACTCCTGGGGCGATACCGGGGAGCTGTTTTTT	CASSYSWGDTGELFF
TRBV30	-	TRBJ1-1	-	TGTGCCTGGACCAATGACAACCTGAACACTGAAGCTTTCTTT	CAWTNDNLNTEAFF
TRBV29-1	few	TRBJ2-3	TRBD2	TGCAGCGTACAAGGACTAGCGGGAACCACAGATACGCAGTATTTT	CSVQGLAGTTDTQYF
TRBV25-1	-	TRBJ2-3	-	TGTGCCAGCAGTGATACCCCAGATACGCAGTATTTT	CASSDTPDTQYF
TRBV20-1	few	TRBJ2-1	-	TGCAGTGCTACTAGCGCAATCTCCTACAATGAGCAGTTCTTC	CSATSAISYNEQFF
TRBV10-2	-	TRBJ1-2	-	TGCGCCAGCAGTGAGTCTCAGGTTATGCACTATGGCTACACCTTC	CASSESQVMHYGYTF
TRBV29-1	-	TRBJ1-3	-	TGCAGCGTTGCAGACCCCATCGACAGAGGTCCTGGAAACACCATATATTTT	CSVADPIDRGPGNTIYF
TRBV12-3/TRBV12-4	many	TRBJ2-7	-	TGTGCCAGCAGCCCACAGGGATCTTCCTACGAGCAGTACTTC	CASSPQGSSYEQYF
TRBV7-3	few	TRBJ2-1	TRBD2	TGTGCCAGCAGCCCCGCTCGGGAGGATGAGCAGTTCTTC	CASSPAREDEQFF
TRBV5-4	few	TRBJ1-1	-	TGTGCCAGCAGCCTGAAGCCTCCGACGAACACTGAAGCTTTCTTT	CASSLKPPTNTEAFF
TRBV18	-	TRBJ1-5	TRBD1	TGTGCCAGCTCACGTCCAGGGACAGGGAAAGATCAGCCCCAGCATTTT	CASSRPGTGKDQPQHF
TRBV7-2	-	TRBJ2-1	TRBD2	TGTGCCAGCAGCTTTACCGGGACTAGCGGGGCCGCGGAGCAGTTCTTC	CASSFTGTSGAAEQFF
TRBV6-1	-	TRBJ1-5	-	TGTGCCAGCACGGGGCAGTTCGATCAGCCCCAGCATTTT	CASTGQFDQPQHF
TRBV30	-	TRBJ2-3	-	TGTGCCTGGAGTTTAACAGGGGATACGCAGTATTTT	CAWSLTGDTQYF
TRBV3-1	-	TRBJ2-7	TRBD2	TGTGCCGCGGGAGGGACGAACTACGAGCAGTACTTC	CAAGGTNYEQYF
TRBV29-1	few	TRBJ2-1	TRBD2	TGCAGCGTTGTGACTAGCGGGAGCAGGTCCTACAATGAGCAGTTCTTC	CSVVTSGSRSYNEQFF
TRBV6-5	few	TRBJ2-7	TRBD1	TGTGCCAGCAGTTACTCCCCCGGGACAGGGGGCAAGGAGCAGTACTTC	CASSYSPGTGGKEQYF
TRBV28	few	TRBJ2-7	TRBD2	TGTGCCAGCAGCCCCTCCGGGACTAGCTCCTACGAGCAGTACTTC	CASSPSGTSSYEQYF
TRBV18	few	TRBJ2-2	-	TGTGCCAGCTCACCGTCGGTGGAGATCATCGCCGGGGAGCTGTTTTTT	CASSPSVEIIAGELFF
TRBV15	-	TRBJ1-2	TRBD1	TGTGCCACCAGCACACAAGGACCGGGACAGAGTGCTCAGGACTATGGCTACACCTTC	CATSTQGPGQSAQDYGYTF